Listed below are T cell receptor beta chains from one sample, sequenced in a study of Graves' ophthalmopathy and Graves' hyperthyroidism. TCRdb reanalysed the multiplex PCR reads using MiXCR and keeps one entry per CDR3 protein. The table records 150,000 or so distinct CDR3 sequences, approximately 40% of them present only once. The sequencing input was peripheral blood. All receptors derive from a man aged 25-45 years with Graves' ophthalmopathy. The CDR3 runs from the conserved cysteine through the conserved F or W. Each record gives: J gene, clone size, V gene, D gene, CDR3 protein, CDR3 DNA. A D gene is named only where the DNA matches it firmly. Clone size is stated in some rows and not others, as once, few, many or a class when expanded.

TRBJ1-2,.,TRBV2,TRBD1,CASKPGQTYYGYTF,TGTGCCAGCAAGCCGGGACAGACTTACTATGGCTACACCTTC
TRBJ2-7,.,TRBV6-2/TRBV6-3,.,CASSYSPTATYEQYF,TGTGCCAGCAGTTACTCACCGACAGCGACCTACGAGCAGTACTTC
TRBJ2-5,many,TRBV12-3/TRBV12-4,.,CASSLRALETQYF,TGTGCCAGCAGTTTGAGGGCTTTGGAGACCCAGTACTTC
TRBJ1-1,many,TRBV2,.,CASSHGENTEAFF,TGTGCCAGCAGTCACGGGGAGAACACTGAAGCTTTCTTT
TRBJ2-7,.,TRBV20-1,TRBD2,CSASGRALVYEQYF,TGCAGTGCTAGCGGGAGGGCCCTCGTGTACGAGCAGTACTTC
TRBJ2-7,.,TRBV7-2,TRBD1,CASSRDRPTYEQYF,TGTGCCAGCAGCCGGGACAGGCCAACCTACGAGCAGTACTTC
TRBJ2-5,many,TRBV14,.,CASSQVAETQYF,TGTGCCAGCAGCCAAGTTGCAGAGACCCAGTACTTC
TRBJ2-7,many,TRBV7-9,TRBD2,CASSPTASGRSYEQYF,TGTGCCAGCAGCCCAACGGCTAGCGGGAGAAGCTACGAGCAGTACTTC
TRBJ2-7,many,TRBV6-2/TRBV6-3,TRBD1,CASSYRGQVNSEQYF,TGTGCCAGCAGTTACCGCGGACAGGTGAATTCCGAGCAGTACTTC
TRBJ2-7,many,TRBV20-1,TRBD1,CSASVTGDYEQYF,TGCAGTGCTAGTGTGACAGGGGACTACGAGCAGTACTTC
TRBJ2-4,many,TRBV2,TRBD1,CASSGQVIAKNIQYF,TGTGCCAGCAGCGGACAGGTGATAGCCAAAAACATTCAGTACTTC
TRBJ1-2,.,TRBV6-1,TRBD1,CASSTGGASYGYTF,TGTGCCAGCAGTACAGGGGGCGCAAGCTATGGCTACACCTTC
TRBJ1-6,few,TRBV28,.,CASSLGYNSPLHF,TGTGCCAGCAGTTTGGGTTATAATTCACCCCTCCACTTT
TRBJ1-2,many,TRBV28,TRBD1,CASSYGTGGYGYTF,TGTGCCAGCAGCTACGGGACAGGGGGATATGGCTACACCTTC
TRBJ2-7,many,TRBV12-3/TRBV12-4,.,CASGVFTHEQYF,TGTGCCAGTGGGGTTTTTACCCACGAGCAGTACTTC
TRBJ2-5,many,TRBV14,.,CASSRLDGTQQETQYF,TGTGCCAGCAGCCGGCTGGACGGGACTCAACAAGAGACCCAGTACTTC
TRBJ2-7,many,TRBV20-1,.,CSFIRDRAGEQYF,TGCAGTTTTATCCGGGACCGCGCTGGGGAGCAGTACTTC
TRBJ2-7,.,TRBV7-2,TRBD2,CASIIRAGGYEQYF,TGTGCCAGCATCATCCGCGCGGGGGGCTACGAGCAGTACTTC
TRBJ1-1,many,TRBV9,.,CASSASGWRTEAFF,TGTGCCAGCAGCGCCTCAGGGTGGAGGACTGAAGCTTTCTTT
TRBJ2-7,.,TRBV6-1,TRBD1,CASSAEGDSSYEQYF,TGTGCCAGCAGCGCCGAGGGGGACAGTTCCTACGAGCAGTACTTC
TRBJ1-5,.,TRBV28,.,CASSWTAISNQPQHF,TGTGCCAGCAGTTGGACGGCTATTAGCAATCAGCCCCAGCATTTT
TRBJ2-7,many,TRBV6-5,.,CASKSTGDEQYF,TGTGCCAGCAAGTCTACGGGGGACGAGCAGTACTTC
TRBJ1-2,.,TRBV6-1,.,CASTNSRGLGYTF,TGTGCCAGCACCAACTCCCGGGGCTTAGGCTACACCTTC
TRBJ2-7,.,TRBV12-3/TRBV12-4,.,CASGEGGTSYEQYF,TGTGCCAGCGGAGAGGGGGGGACCTCCTACGAGCAGTACTTC
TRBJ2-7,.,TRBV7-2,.,CASSRTAGGYEQYF,TGTGCCAGCAGCCGGACAGCCGGGGGCTACGAGCAGTACTTC